Shown below are 16 T cell receptor beta chains from a single sample sequenced in a study of shared clonotypes between healthy human individuals. Assay: immunoSEQ multiplex PCR; the TCRdb copy retains only in-frame clones and omits some. This table has 1,500,000 or so clones, around 97% appearing once. Sequencing input: naive CD4+ T cells sorted from blood. Subset indicated: CD45RA+ positively selected. Receptor source: a man aged 25 to 45 in good health.

The V gene is TRBV2, the J gene TRBJ1-5; D may be TRBD1 (6 bases). The CDR3 runs to 16 residues. V gave up 5 bases and J gave up 1 base, with 15 bases separating them. In germline, CDR1 is SNHLY, CDR2 FYNNEI. The CDR3 nucleotides read TGTGCCAGCAGTCCCTGGGGGCTGGGGAGCAATCAGCCCCAGCATTTT. This codes for CASSPWGLGSNQPQHF.

The chain employs TRBV5-4 and TRBJ2-7; D tentatively reads TRBD1 or TRBD2 (6 bases each). Germline values: CDR1 SGHNT, CDR2 YYREEE (reference sequence). The CDR3 consists of 13 residues. V dropped 4 bases and J dropped 7 bases, with 15 bases sitting between them. CDR3 residues: CASSPGVGREQYF. CDR3 DNA: TGTGCCAGCAGCCCAGGGGTAGGGAGGGAGCAGTACTTC.

CDR3 sequence (DNA): TGTGCCTGGAGTTCCGGGGTTAGGGGAGCTTTCTTT. Amino acids: CAWSSGVRGAFF. This rearrangement joins TRBV30 to TRBJ1-1; the D gene is possibly TRBD1 (5 bases). V lost 2 bases to trimming and J lost 10 bases, with 14 bases between them. The CDR3 sequence is 12 residues long. Germline V gives CDR1 GTSNPN, CDR2 SVGIG (reference sequence).

This sequence joins TRBV19 and TRBJ2-5; possibly TRBD1 or TRBD2 for D (5 bases each). Germline-derived CDR1 and CDR2 are LNHDA and SQIVND (reference sequence). The V end lost 4 bases, the J end lost 4 bases, and 19 bases lay between the germline ends. This CDR3 is built from 16 residues. CDR3 amino acids: CASSKTRTPRGETQYF. The CDR3 nucleotides read TGTGCCAGTAGTAAGACGAGGACCCCGAGGGGAGAGACCCAGTACTTC.

The CDR3: CASSYGAGAGNEQFF. The CDR3 DNA reads as TGTGCCAGCAGCTACGGAGCGGGAGCGGGGAATGAGCAGTTCTTC. The rearrangement links TRBV11-2 to TRBJ2-1; 8 bases align to TRBD2. In germline, CDR1 is SGHAT, CDR2 FQNNGV. This CDR3 region has 15 residues. Unmatched junction bases numbered 9, after V lost 4 bases and J lost 7 bases. The variable domain in full, with the rest retrieved from reference TRBV11-2 and TRBJ2-1, is EAGVAQSPRYKIIEKRQSVAFWCNPISGHATLYWYQQILGQGPKLLIQFQNNGVVDDSQLPKDRFSAERLKGVDSTLKIQPAKLEDSAVYLCASSYGAGAGNEQFFGPGTRLTVL.

This chain uses TRBV19 with TRBJ2-2; TRBD2 aligns across 9 bases. The CDR3 loop spans 18 amino acids. Trimming cost V 7 bases and J 7 bases; bases outside gene matches: 19. The V gene's germline CDR1 is LNHDA and CDR2 SQIVND (reference sequence). CDR3 residues: CASTALGTSSSSGGELFF. CDR3 nucleotide sequence: TGTGCCAGTACTGCCTTGGGGACTAGCTCATCCTCTGGCGGGGAGCTGTTTTTT.

The rearrangement uses TRBV19 and TRBJ1-1; no clear D. The CDR3 consists of 14 residues. Germline CDR1 is LNHDA and CDR2 is SQIVND (reference sequence). V gave up 8 bases and J gave up 2 bases, with 15 bases separating them. CDR3 amino acids: CASQVWQSNTEAFF. CDR3 nucleotide sequence: TGTGCCAGTCAAGTCTGGCAGTCTAACACTGAAGCTTTCTTT.

The rearrangement links TRBV7-9 to TRBJ1-1; no firm D call. The germline V gene has CDR1 SEHNR and CDR2 FQNEAQ (reference sequence). This CDR3 region has 15 residues. V gave up 3 bases and J gave up 0 bases, with 11 bases separating them. CDR3 DNA sequence: TGTGCCAGCAGCTTGGGTCGGACCATGAACACTGAAGCTTTCTTT. Amino acid sequence: CASSLGRTMNTEAFF.

Comment on this clone: The same CDR3 arises from other DNA sequences in this sample as well. This CDR3 is CASSFGGPDTQYF. The CDR3 DNA reads as TGCGCCAGCAGCTTCGGGGGACCAGATACGCAGTATTTT. This sequence joins TRBV5-1 and TRBJ2-3; D possibly corresponds to TRBD2 (6 bases). The CDR3 loop spans 13 amino acids. Germline V gives CDR1 SGHRS, CDR2 YFSETQ. Trimming removed 2 bases from V and 4 bases from J, with 8 bases in between. Full variable domain (rest looked up from reference TRBV5-1 and TRBJ2-3): KAGVTQTPRYLIKTRGQQVTLSCSPISGHRSVSWYQQTPGQGLQFLFEYFSETQRNKGNFPGRFSGRQFSNSRSEMNVSTLELGDSALYLCASSFGGPDTQYFGPGTRLTVL.

The chain is built from TRBV7-2 and TRBJ2-7; 8 bases map to TRBD2. The CDR3 consists of 17 residues. Trimming took 0 bases from V and 5 from J; bases not matched to a gene: 12. Per germline, CDR1 SGHTA and CDR2 FQGNSA. The CDR3 region is CASSLAVLAGSPNEQYF. In DNA, the CDR3 is TGTGCCAGCAGCTTAGCGGTGTTAGCGGGATCTCCAAACGAGCAGTACTTC.

The chain links TRBV11-2 to TRBJ2-5, with D perhaps TRBD2 (6 bases). The V end was cut by 0 bases, the J end by 7 bases, with 15 bases between. This CDR3 spans 15 amino acids. Germline V gene sequence: CDR1 SGHAT, CDR2 FQNNGV. The CDR3 sequence is CASSLDVGLMATQYF. CDR3 in DNA: TGTGCCAGCAGCTTAGATGTGGGACTGATGGCGACCCAGTACTTC.

This rearrangement joins TRBV4-3 to TRBJ2-6; no firm D call. The CDR3 covers 17 residues. The germline CDR1 and CDR2 sequences are LGHNA and YSLEER. Trimming cost V 2 bases and J 0 bases, with 11 bases left between them. In nucleotides, the CDR3 is TGCGCCAGCAGCCAAATGGCCCGGAACTCTGGGGCCAACGTCCTGACTTTC. Encoded protein: CASSQMARNSGANVLTF.

This chain's CDR3 is CASSTPPTGVKETQYF. The DNA of the CDR3 is TGTGCCAGCAGTACGCCGCCGACAGGGGTTAAAGAGACCCAGTACTTC. V and J are TRBV28 and TRBJ2-5; 8 bases agree with TRBD1. The CDR3 is 16 amino acids. V shed 5 bases and J 3 bases; nucleotides not matched to a gene: 11. Looked up from germline, CDR1 is MDHEN and CDR2 is SYDVKM. The whole variable domain, filled in from reference TRBV28 and TRBJ2-5, reads DVKVTQSSRYLVKRTGEKVFLECVQDMDHENMFWYRQDPGLGLRLIYFSYDVKMKEKGDIPEGYSVSREKKERFSLILESASTNQTSMYLCASSTPPTGVKETQYFGPGTRLLVL.

The chain is built from TRBV14 and TRBJ1-1; a possible D gene is TRBD1 (6 bases). CDR1 is SGHDN and CDR2 is FVKESK in the germline V gene. The CDR3 contains 15 residues. The V gene lost 1 base and the J gene lost 0 bases, with 9 bases spanning the gap. The CDR3 loop is CASSQVQGLNTEAFF. The CDR3 region has the DNA TGTGCCAGCAGCCAAGTGCAGGGGCTGAACACTGAAGCTTTCTTT.

The gene calls are TRBV27 and TRBJ2-5; D is unclear. V lost 6 bases to trimming and J lost 1 base, with 9 bases between them. Germline V lookup: CDR1 MNHEY, CDR2 SMNVEV (reference sequence). The CDR3 consists of 13 residues. This chain's CDR3 is CASRPGSQETQYF. In nucleotides, the CDR3 is TGTGCCAGCAGACCGGGTTCCCAAGAGACCCAGTACTTC.

V is TRBV6-5 and J is TRBJ2-7; 7 positions match TRBD1. The CDR3 totals 14 residues. J gave up 9 bases and V 5 bases, and 13 bases lay outside the gene matches. Germline-derived CDR1 and CDR2 are MNHEY and SVGAGI. CDR3 protein: CASSRATTGFGQYF. The CDR3 DNA is TGTGCCAGCAGTAGGGCGACGACAGGGTTTGGGCAGTACTTC.